A single sample is the source of the 29 T cell receptor beta chains below, sequenced in a study of blood T cell repertoires in COVID-19. Sequencing used immunoSEQ multiplex PCR; TCRdb keeps in-frame clones, though not all of them. The sample lists around 360,000 clones; over 75% were seen once. The sequenced sample consisted of PBMCs or T cells enriched from blood (not recorded which). These receptors were taken from a woman under 40 who had recovered from COVID-19.

This sequence joins TRBV11-1 and TRBJ1-6; TRBD1 agrees at 7 bases. The junction had 2 bases not matched to a gene; V was cut back by 5 bases and J by 7 bases. In germline, CDR1 is SGHAT, CDR2 FQDESV (reference sequence). The CDR3 consists of 13 residues. CDR3 bases: TGTGCCAGCAGCCGGGACAGAAATTCACCCCTCCACTTT. It encodes CASSRDRNSPLHF.

The J gene is TRBJ1-4, the V gene TRBV28, with D possibly being TRBD1 (5 bases). V was shortened by 9 bases and J by 8 bases, with 10 bases between the two germline ends. The CDR3 has 11 residues. Germline-derived CDR1 and CDR2 are MDHEN and SYDVKM. CDR3 loop: CASNGGEKLFF. Written as DNA, the CDR3 is TGTGCCAGTAACGGGGGGGAAAAACTGTTTTTT.

Comment on this clone: One junction end does not reproduce the germline sequence, and a read error may be involved. This rearrangement joins TRBV15 to TRBJ2-7, with D tentatively TRBD1 (6 bases). Looked up from germline, CDR1 is LNHNV and CDR2 is YYDKDF (reference sequence). The CDR3 is made up of 14 amino acids. The CDR3 DNA reads as TGTGCCACCAGCAGCCTCACCCCGGGACACCTCTTGAACTTC. Amino acids: CATSSLTPGHLLNF.

This clone was seen a handful of times. The V and J genes are TRBV3-1 (or the pseudogene TRBV3-2) and TRBJ1-2, with D maybe TRBD1 (5 bases). This CDR3 has 15 residues. Germline V CDR1 and CDR2: LGHDT, YNNKEL (reference sequence). V lost 4 bases and J 4 bases, leaving 16 bases between the germline ends. DNA of the CDR3: TGTGCCAGCAGCCTGGGACCCCCAGCGGGCTATGGCTACACCTTC. Translating gives CASSLGPPAGYGYTF.

V and J are TRBV6-5 and TRBJ1-2; a possible D gene is TRBD1 (6 bases). CDR1 is MNHEY, CDR2 SVGAGI, per germline. Between the trimmed V and J ends, which lost 5 bases and 4 bases, there was a span of 14 bases. The CDR3 runs 14 residues. DNA for the CDR3: TGTGCCAGCAGTAGAAGACAGGCCAGCTATGGCTACACCTTC. This codes for CASSRRQASYGYTF.

The rearrangement links TRBV6-2 or TRBV6-3 to TRBJ2-1, with 14 bases aligning to TRBD2. CDR1 is MNHEY, CDR2 SVGEGT, per germline. This CDR3 has 19 residues. The V gene end was trimmed by 5 bases and the J gene end by 0 bases; junction bases not matched to a gene: 9. The DNA of the CDR3 is TGTGCCAGCAGTCAAGGACTAGCGGGGGGCCAGAGCTCCTACAATGAGCAGTTCTTC. It translates to CASSQGLAGGQSSYNEQFF.

This chain links TRBV3-1 (or the pseudogene TRBV3-2) with TRBJ1-1; 8 nucleotides align to TRBD1. V shed 2 bases and J 5 bases; nucleotides not matched to a gene: 10. The CDR3 is 16 amino acids. In germline, CDR1 is LGHDT, CDR2 YNNKEL (reference sequence). CDR3 nucleotide sequence: TGTGCCAGCAGCCAATCCGACAGGGGTAGTCGGACTGAAGCTTTCTTT. It encodes CASSQSDRGSRTEAFF.

This chain joins TRBV5-1 and TRBJ2-2, with 9 bases that match TRBD1. Per the germline V gene, CDR1 is SGHRS and CDR2 is YFSETQ. The J segment lost 5 bases and the V segment lost 4 bases, leaving 6 bases of the junction unmatched. The CDR3 extends over 15 amino acids. As DNA, the CDR3 is TGCGCCAGCAGCCCGGGACAGGGAACAACCGGGGAGCTGTTTTTT. It specifies CASSPGQGTTGELFF.

This sequence joins TRBV5-1 and TRBJ2-7; possibly TRBD2 for D (5 bases). This CDR3 has 13 amino acids. V was trimmed by 5 bases and J by 0 bases, leaving 9 bases between them. Germline loops: CDR1 SGHRS, CDR2 YFSETQ. CDR3 in amino acids: CASRLASSYEQYF. The CDR3, as DNA: TGCGCCAGCAGGCTAGCATCCTCCTACGAGCAGTACTTC.

The chain combines TRBV9 with TRBJ2-3, with 8 bases aligning to TRBD2. CDR3 size: 16 residues. Germline values: CDR1 SGDLS, CDR2 YYNGEE. Trimming cost V 4 bases and J 3 bases; bases outside gene matches: 10. The CDR3: CASSPLRREGTDTQYF. In DNA form, the CDR3 reads TGTGCCAGCAGCCCCTTGCGTCGGGAGGGTACAGATACGCAGTATTTT.

The V call is TRBV6-5, the J call TRBJ1-6; D uncertain. The CDR3 spans 16 residues. Germline V gives CDR1 MNHEY, CDR2 SVGAGI. The ends were cut back, 2 bases at V and 3 bases at J, with 11 bases in the middle. CDR3: CASSYRPGVYNSPLHF. CDR3 DNA sequence: TGTGCCAGCAGTTACCGCCCCGGGGTCTATAATTCACCCCTCCACTTT.

The chain is built from TRBV7-9 and TRBJ1-1, with 9 bases lining up with TRBD1. The CDR3 consists of 16 residues. V dropped 5 bases and J dropped 0; count of bases not matched to a gene: 7. Germline V gene lookup returns CDR1 SEHNR and CDR2 FQNEAQ (reference sequence). The CDR3 nucleotides read TGTGCCAGCAGCCCGGGACAGGGTTTCATGAACACTGAAGCTTTCTTT. Translating it yields CASSPGQGFMNTEAFF.

The chain uses TRBV28 and TRBJ2-7, with unresolved D. The CDR3 length is 14 residues. V was trimmed by 3 bases and J by 2 bases, leaving 11 bases between them. The germline V gene has CDR1 MDHEN and CDR2 SYDVKM. The CDR3, as DNA: TGTGCCAGCAGTTTTATAGACAATCCCTACGAGCAGTACTTC. Its translation is CASSFIDNPYEQYF. Using reference TRBV28 and TRBJ2-7 for the parts outside the CDR3, the full variable domain is DVKVTQSSRYLVKRTGEKVFLECVQDMDHENMFWYRQDPGLGLRLIYFSYDVKMKEKGDIPEGYSVSREKKERFSLILESASTNQTSMYLCASSFIDNPYEQYFGPGTRLTVT.

The rearrangement joins TRBV5-4 to TRBJ1-2; 7 bases are shared with TRBD1. J lost 3 bases, V lost 0 bases, and 2 bases had no gene match. The CDR3 is made up of 14 amino acids. Germline V CDR1 and CDR2: SGHNT, YYREEE (reference sequence). CDR3 DNA sequence: TGTGCCAGCAGCTTGGAGCAGGGGGACTATGGCTACACCTTC. Translation gives CASSLEQGDYGYTF.

This clone was recorded only once. The chain carries TRBV10-1 and TRBJ2-1, with 14 positions matching TRBD2. In germline, CDR1 is WNHNN, CDR2 SYGVQD (reference sequence). The length of the CDR3 is 17 residues. V shed 6 bases and J 6 bases; nucleotides not matched to a gene: 10. In DNA, the CDR3 is TGCGCCAGCAGGCACAGACTCGGGACTAGCGGGGGCAATGAGCAGTTCTTC. Protein product: CASRHRLGTSGGNEQFF.

This chain links TRBV25-1 with TRBJ1-5, with D hard to call. This CDR3 has 13 residues. V shed 2 bases and J shed 9 bases, with 11 bases lying between them. CDR1 MGHDK and CDR2 SYGVNS come from the germline V gene. The CDR3 region has the DNA TGTGCCAGCAGTGAAGGCCCCGCGGGGCCCCAGCATTTT. It translates to CASSEGPAGPQHF.

CDR3: CASSPSRDTYEQYF. CDR3 in DNA: TGTGCCAGCTCACCATCCCGGGACACCTACGAGCAGTACTTC. The chain uses TRBV18 and TRBJ2-7, with D possibly matching TRBD1 (6 bases). The CDR3 runs to 14 residues. From germline, CDR1 is KGHSH and CDR2 LQKENI. Trimming took 2 bases from V and 2 from J, leaving 10 bases between them.

In its sample, this clone was seen once. The gene calls are TRBV6-5 and TRBJ1-1, with 9 bases lining up with TRBD1. The CDR3 loop spans 15 amino acids. Germline trimming cut 2 bases from V and 5 bases from J; bases unmatched to any gene: 6. Looked up from germline, CDR1 is MNHEY and CDR2 is SVGAGI. This chain's CDR3 is CASSYGTGLRTEAFF. The CDR3 DNA sequence: TGTGCCAGCAGTTACGGGACAGGGCTGAGGACTGAAGCTTTCTTT.

V is TRBV14 and J is TRBJ2-1; 12 nucleotides match TRBD2. Trimming at V came to 5 bases and at J to 4 bases, leaving 9 bases not matched to a gene. Germline V gene data show CDR1 as SGHDN and CDR2 as FVKESK. CDR3 length equals 17 residues. DNA of the CDR3: TGTGCCAGCAGCGGAAGGTCCGGGACTAGCGGGTACAATGAGCAGTTCTTC. It codes for CASSGRSGTSGYNEQFF.

This chain links TRBV4-1 with TRBJ2-2, with TRBD2 as a possible D gene (6 bases). The V gene's germline CDR1 is MGHRA and CDR2 YSYEKL. V shed 5 bases and J shed 7 bases, with 23 bases lying between them. This CDR3 has 17 amino acids. The CDR3 region has the DNA TGCGCCAGCAGCTCAGAAGTACTAGCTGGAACAGTCGGGGAGCTGTTTTTT. Amino acid sequence: CASSSEVLAGTVGELFF.

The genes are TRBV14 and TRBJ2-1, with 7 bases that match TRBD2. J lost 10 bases, V lost 1 base, and 4 bases had no gene match. The CDR3 is 13 amino acids. Germline V lookup: CDR1 SGHDN, CDR2 FVKESK. CDR3 coding DNA: TGTGCCAGCAGCCAAGTGCCGGGACTAGAGCAGTTCTTC. This sequence encodes CASSQVPGLEQFF.

The V and J genes are TRBV6-4 and TRBJ2-7; D ambiguous. The CDR3 contains 13 residues. The V and J ends lost 4 bases and 0 bases respectively, with 7 bases between them. Germline CDR1 reads MRHNA; CDR2 reads SNTAGT. The CDR3 nucleotides read TGTGCCAGCAGTGCCACACCCTCCTACGAGCAGTACTTC. It codes for CASSATPSYEQYF.

This chain connects TRBV9 to TRBJ2-7; tentative D call: TRBD1 (5 bases). CDR1 is SGDLS, CDR2 YYNGEE, per germline. The CDR3 contains 14 residues. The V gene lost 3 bases and the J gene lost 2 bases, with 12 bases spanning the gap. In nucleotides, the CDR3 is TGTGCCAGCAGCGCAGAGACAGATACCTACGAGCAGTACTTC. The encoded protein is CASSAETDTYEQYF.

CDR3 in DNA: TGTGCCAGCAGCTTAGTCGCGGGGCCACAAGAGACCCAGTACTTC. Translated, it gives CASSLVAGPQETQYF. The chain joins TRBV11-3 to TRBJ2-5, with a weak D call TRBD2 (6 bases). The germline V gene encodes CDR1 SGHNT and CDR2 YENEEA. With 1 base removed from V and 2 bases from J, the gap between germline ends came to 11 bases. The CDR3 is 15 residues long. The entire variable domain, with the rest obtained from reference TRBV11-3 and TRBJ2-5, is as follows: EAGVVQSPRYKIIEKKQPVAFWCNPISGHNTLYWYLQNLGQGPELLIRYENEEAVDDSQLPKDRFSAERLKGVDSTLKIQPAELGDSAVYLCASSLVAGPQETQYFGPGTRLLVL.

This clone was found a few times. The chain employs TRBV5-1 and TRBJ1-2; 7 nucleotides line up with TRBD1. Germline CDR1 and CDR2: SGHRS and YFSETQ. The CDR3 sequence is 14 residues long. Losses at the gene ends were 4 bases for V and 3 bases for J; bases not matched to a gene: 6. The chain's CDR3 is CASSTEQGYYGYTF. CDR3 bases: TGCGCCAGCAGCACCGAACAGGGGTACTATGGCTACACCTTC.

The chain joins TRBV5-8 to TRBJ1-5; D remains ambiguous. The CDR3 runs 16 residues. V was cut by 6 bases and J by 4 bases, with 20 bases left in between. Per the germline V gene, CDR1 is SGHTS and CDR2 is YDEGEE. The CDR3 loop reads CASTRGSAGRNQPQHF. In DNA, the CDR3 is TGTGCCAGCACCCGTGGAAGTGCCGGGAGAAATCAGCCCCAGCATTTT.

Worth noting for this clone: The sample has other DNA sequences that encode this CDR3 too. The chain combines TRBV12-3 or TRBV12-4 with TRBJ1-1; D unclear. This CDR3 region has 13 residues. With 5 bases removed from V and 1 base from J, the gap between germline ends came to 8 bases. Here the CDR3 DNA reads TGTGCCAGCAGTCTACGCCAGAACACTGAAGCTTTCTTT. Protein sequence: CASSLRQNTEAFF.

This clone was observed a single time. The chain uses TRBV18 and TRBJ2-2; 8 nucleotides match TRBD1. This CDR3 has 16 residues. CDR1 is KGHSH, CDR2 LQKENI, per germline. Unmatched junction bases numbered 11, after V lost 8 bases and J lost 3 bases. The CDR3 loop reads CASTSLGQGHTGELFF. In DNA form, the CDR3 reads TGTGCCAGCACTTCACTTGGACAGGGACACACCGGGGAGCTGTTTTTT.

The chain uses TRBV18 and TRBJ2-3; 7 nucleotides match TRBD2. The V and J ends lost 0 bases and 1 base, in that order; junction bases with no gene match: 4. The germline gives CDR1 KGHSH, CDR2 LQKENI. The CDR3 runs to 16 residues. The CDR3 loop reads CASSPPRLAGTDTQYF. In DNA, the CDR3 is TGTGCCAGCTCACCACCGCGGCTAGCGGGCACAGATACGCAGTATTTT.